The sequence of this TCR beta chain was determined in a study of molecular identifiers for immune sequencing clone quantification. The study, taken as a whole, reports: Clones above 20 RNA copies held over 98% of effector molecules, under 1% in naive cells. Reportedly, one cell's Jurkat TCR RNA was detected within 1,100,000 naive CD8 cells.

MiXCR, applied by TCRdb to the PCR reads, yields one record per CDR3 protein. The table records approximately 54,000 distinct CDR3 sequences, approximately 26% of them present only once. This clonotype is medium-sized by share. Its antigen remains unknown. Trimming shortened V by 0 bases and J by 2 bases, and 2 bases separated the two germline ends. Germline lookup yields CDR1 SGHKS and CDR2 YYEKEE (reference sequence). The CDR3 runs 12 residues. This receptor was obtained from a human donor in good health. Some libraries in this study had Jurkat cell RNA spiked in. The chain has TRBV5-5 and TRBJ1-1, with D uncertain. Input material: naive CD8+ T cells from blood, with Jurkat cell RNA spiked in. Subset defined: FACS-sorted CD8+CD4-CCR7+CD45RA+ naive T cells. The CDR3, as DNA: TGTGCCAGCAGCTTGGTAAACACTGAAGCTTTCTTT. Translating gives CASSLVNTEAFF.